The text below deals with one T cell receptor (beta chain). The antigen is unknown. Germline is not matched at one junction end, which may reflect a read error. This sample was taken from a study of cytomegalovirus exposure and HLA in healthy donors. Amplification used 60 Vbeta primers and 13 Jbeta primers. The data were produced by immunoSEQ multiplex PCR, yet TCRdb's version contains in-frame clones alone and is incomplete. This table has nearly 200,000 clones, over 80% appearing once. The germline V gene has CDR1 SGHTA and CDR2 FQGNSA. The CDR3 is made up of 16 amino acids. Study findings and constraints: A prior analysis recorded that most TCR beta V segments were productive about 87% or about 30% of the time. Among the most significant clusters, several appeared linked to common viral pathogens in a later analysis.

The receptor's source is a young man in good health and CMV-seronegative. This sequence joins TRBV7-2 and TRBJ2-6, with D perhaps matching TRBD1 (5 bases). Sequencing was done on a sample of PBMCs. CDR3 DNA: TGTGCCAGCAGCTTAGGTTCTTTCTCTGGGGCCAACGGCCTGACTTTC. This translates into CASSLGSFSGANGLTF. Supplemented by reference TRBV7-2 and TRBJ2-6, the full variable domain reads GAGVSQSPSNKVTEKGKDVELRCDPISGHTALYWYRQSLGQGLEFLIYFQGNSAPDKSGLPSDRFSAERTGGSVSTLTIQRTQQEDSAVYLCASSLGSFSGANGLTFGAGSRLTVL.